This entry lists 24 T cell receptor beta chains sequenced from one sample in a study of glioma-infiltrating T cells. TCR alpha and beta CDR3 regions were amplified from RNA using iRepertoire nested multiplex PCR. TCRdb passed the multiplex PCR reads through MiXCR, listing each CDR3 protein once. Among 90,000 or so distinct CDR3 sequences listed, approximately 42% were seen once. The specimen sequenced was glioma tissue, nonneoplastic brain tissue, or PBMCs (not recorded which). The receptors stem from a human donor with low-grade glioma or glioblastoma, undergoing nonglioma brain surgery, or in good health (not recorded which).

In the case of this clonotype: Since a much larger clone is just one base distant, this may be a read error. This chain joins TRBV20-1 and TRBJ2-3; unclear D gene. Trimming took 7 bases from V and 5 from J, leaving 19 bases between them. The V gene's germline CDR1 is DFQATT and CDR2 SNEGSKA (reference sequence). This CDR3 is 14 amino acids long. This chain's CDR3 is CSGVQLKSEDTQYF. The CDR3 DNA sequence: TGCAGTGGGGTACAGCTAAAATCTGAAGATACGCAGTATTTT.

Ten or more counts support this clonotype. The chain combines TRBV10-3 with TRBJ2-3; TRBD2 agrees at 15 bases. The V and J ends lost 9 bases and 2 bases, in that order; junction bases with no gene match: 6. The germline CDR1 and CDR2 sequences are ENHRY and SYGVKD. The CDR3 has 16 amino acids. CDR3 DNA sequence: TGTGCCATGGGGCGGACTAGCGGGGGGGCCACAGATACGCAGTATTTT. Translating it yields CAMGRTSGGATDTQYF.

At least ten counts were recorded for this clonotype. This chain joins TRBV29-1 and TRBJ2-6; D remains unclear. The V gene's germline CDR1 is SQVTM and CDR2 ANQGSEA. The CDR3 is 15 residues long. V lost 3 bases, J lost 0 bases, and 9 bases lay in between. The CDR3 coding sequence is TGCAGCGTTGAGTTGCCAGACTCTGGGGCCAACGTCCTGACTTTC. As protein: CSVELPDSGANVLTF.

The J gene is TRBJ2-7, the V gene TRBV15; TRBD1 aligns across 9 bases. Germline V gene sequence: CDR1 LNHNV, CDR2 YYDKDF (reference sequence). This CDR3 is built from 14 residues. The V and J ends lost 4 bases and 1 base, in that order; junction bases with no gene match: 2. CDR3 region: CATSIDRGSYEQYF. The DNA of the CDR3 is TGTGCCACCAGCATCGACAGGGGGTCCTACGAGCAGTACTTC. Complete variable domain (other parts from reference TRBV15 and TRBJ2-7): DAMVIQNPRYQVTQFGKPVTLSCSQTLNHNVMYWYQQKSSQAPKLLFHYYDKDFNNEADTPDNFQSRRPNTSFCFLDIRSPGLGDTAMYLCATSIDRGSYEQYFGPGTRLTVT.

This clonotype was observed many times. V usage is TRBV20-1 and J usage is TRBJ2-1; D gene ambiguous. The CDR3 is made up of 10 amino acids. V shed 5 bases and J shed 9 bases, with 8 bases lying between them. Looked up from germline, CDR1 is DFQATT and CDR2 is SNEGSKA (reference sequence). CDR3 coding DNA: TGCAGTGCTTCCCAAATTGAGCAGTTCTTC. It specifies CSASQIEQFF.

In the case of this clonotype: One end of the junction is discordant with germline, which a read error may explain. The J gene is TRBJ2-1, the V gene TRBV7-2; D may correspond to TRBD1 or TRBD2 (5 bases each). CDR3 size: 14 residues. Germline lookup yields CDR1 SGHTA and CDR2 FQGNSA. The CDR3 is CASSLAWTYNEQFF. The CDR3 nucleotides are TGTGCCAGCAGTTTAGCGTGGACATACAATGAGCAGTTCTTC.

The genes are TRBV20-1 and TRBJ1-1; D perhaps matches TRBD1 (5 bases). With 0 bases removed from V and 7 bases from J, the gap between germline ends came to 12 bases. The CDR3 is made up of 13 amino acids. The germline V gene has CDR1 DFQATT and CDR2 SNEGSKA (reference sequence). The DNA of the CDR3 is TGCAGTGCTAGAGAAGCGGGGGGAATTGAAGCTTTCTTT. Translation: CSAREAGGIEAFF.

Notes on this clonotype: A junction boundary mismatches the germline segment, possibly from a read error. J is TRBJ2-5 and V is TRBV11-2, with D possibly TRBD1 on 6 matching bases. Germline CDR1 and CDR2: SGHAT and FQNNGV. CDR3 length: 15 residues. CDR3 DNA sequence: TGTGCCAGTAGAGGCCCAGGGGCTTACCAAGGGACCCAGTACTTC. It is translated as CASRGPGAYQGTQYF.

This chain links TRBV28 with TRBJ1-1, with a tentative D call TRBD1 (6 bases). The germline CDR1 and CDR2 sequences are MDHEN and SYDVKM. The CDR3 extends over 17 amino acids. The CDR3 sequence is CVSTSRGRGAKNTEAFF. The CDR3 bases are TGTGTTAGCACCTCCCGGGGAAGGGGGGCGAAGAACACTGAAGCTTTCTTT.

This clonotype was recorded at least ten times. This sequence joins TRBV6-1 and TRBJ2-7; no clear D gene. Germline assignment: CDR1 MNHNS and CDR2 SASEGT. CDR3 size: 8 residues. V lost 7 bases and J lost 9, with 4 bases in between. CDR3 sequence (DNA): TGTGCCAGCACTGTGCAGTACTTC. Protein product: CASTVQYF.

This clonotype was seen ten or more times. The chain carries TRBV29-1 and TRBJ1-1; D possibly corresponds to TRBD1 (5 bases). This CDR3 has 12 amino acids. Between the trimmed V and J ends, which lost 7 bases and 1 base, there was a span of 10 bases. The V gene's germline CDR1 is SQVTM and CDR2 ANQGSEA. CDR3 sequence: CSAGTTNTEAFF. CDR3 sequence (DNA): TGCAGCGCTGGGACGACGAACACTGAAGCTTTCTTT.

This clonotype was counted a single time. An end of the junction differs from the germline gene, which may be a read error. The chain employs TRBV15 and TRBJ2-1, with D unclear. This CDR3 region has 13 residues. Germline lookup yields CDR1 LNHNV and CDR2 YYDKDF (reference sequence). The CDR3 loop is CATSRDRRSEQFF. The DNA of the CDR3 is TGTGCCACCAGTAGAGATCGGCGGAGTGAGCAGTTCTTC.

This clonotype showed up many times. DNA for the CDR3: TGTGCCAGCATATTTTCCCTCCTCCAAGAGACCCAGTACTTC. This translates into CASIFSLLQETQYF. The genes are TRBV2 and TRBJ2-5; D remains ambiguous. Germline V gives CDR1 SNHLY, CDR2 FYNNEI. The CDR3 covers 14 residues. The germline V and J ends were trimmed by 7 bases and 1 base, with 13 bases remaining between them.

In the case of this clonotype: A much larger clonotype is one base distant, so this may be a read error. The CDR3 here is CAISERPPYEQFF. Here the CDR3 DNA reads TGTGCCATCAGTGAAAGGCCCCCCTACGAGCAGTTCTTC. The chain has TRBV10-3 and TRBJ2-1; D remains ambiguous. The CDR3 runs to 13 residues. Trimming cost V 3 bases and J 10 bases, with 13 bases left between them. In germline, CDR1 is ENHRY, CDR2 SYGVKD.

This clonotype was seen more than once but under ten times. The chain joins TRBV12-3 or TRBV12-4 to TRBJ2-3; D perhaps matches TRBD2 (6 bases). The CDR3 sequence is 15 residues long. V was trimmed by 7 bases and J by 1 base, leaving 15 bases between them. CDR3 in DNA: TGTGCCAGCACTAACTGGGGGGTGGGCACAGATACGCAGTATTTT. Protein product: CASTNWGVGTDTQYF.

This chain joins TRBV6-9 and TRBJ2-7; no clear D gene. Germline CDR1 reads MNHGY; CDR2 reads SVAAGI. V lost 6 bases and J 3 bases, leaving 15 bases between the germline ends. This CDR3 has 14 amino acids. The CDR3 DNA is TGTGCCAGCAGCTACGAGGTTTGTCTCTACGAGCAGTACTTC. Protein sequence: CASSYEVCLYEQYF.

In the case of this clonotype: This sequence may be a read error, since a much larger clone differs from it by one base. CDR3 coding DNA: TGTGCCAGCAGTTACTACAGGGAGCGGTACTTC. It encodes CASSYYRERYF. The rearrangement links TRBV12-3 or TRBV12-4 to TRBJ2-7; tentatively, D is TRBD1 (6 bases). The CDR3 contains 11 residues.

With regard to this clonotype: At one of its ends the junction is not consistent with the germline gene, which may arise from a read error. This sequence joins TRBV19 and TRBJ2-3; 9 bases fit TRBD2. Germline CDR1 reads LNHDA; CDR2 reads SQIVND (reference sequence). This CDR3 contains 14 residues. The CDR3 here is CASGLGLATGTQYF. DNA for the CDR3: TGTGCCAGTGGTCTCGGACTAGCGACAGGTACGCAGTATTTT.

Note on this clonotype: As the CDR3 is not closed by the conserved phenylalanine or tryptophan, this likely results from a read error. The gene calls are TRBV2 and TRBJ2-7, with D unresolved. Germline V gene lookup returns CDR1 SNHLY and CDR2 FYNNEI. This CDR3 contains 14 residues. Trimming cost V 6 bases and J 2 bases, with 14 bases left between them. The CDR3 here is CASRLNSLAYEQYL. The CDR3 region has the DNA TGTGCCAGCAGACTTAACAGCTTGGCCTACGAGCAGTACCTC.

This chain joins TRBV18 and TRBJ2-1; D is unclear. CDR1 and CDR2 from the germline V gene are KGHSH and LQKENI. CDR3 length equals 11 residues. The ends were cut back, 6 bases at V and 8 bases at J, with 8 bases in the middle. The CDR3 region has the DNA TGTGCCAGCTCCCCTTCCCATGAGCAGTTCTTC. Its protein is CASSPSHEQFF.

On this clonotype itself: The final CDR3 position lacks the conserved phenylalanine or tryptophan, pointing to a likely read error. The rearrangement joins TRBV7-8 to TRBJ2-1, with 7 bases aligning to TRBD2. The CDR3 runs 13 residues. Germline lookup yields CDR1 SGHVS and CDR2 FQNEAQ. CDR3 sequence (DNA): TGTGCTAGCAGCTTAGGTCGGGGGGATGAGCAGTTCCTC. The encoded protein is CASSLGRGDEQFL.

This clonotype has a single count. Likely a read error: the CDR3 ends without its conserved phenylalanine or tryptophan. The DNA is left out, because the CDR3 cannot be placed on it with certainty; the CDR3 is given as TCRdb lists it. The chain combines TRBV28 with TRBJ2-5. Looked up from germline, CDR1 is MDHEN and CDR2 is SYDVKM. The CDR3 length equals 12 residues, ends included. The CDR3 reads CASNQKTGVASL.

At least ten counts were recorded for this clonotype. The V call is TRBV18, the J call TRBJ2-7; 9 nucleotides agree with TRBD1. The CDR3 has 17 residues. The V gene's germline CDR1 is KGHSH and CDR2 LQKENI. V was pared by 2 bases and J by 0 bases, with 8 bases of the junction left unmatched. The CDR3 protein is CASSPSPDRGHSYEQYF. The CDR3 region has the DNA TGTGCCAGCTCACCAAGTCCGGACAGGGGCCACTCCTACGAGCAGTACTTC.

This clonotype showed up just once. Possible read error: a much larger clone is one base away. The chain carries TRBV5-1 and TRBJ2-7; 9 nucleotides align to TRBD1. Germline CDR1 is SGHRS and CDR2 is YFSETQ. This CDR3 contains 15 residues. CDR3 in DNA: TGCGCCAGCAGCTTGGCCGGACAGGGGAAGGACGAGCAGAACTTC. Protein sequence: CASSLAGQGKDEQNF.